Below, 27 T cell receptor beta chains from the same sample are listed, as sequenced in a study of CD8 T cells in Susac syndrome. Random hexamers served to reverse transcribe roughly 0.45 to 1 ug RNA. In TCRdb, the immunoSEQ multiplex PCR reads were re-called with MiXCR into one record per CDR3 protein. The profile shows around 150,000 distinct CDR3 sequences, roughly 94% of them singletons. Material for sequencing was CD8+ T cells from PBMCs. The receptors derive from a human donor with Susac syndrome.

V and J are TRBV12-3 or TRBV12-4 and TRBJ2-7; tentative D call: TRBD1 (5 bases). The CDR3 covers 15 residues. Trimming took off 1 base at V and 4 bases at J, with 14 bases between the two ends. CDR3 region: CASSLGPTGPYEQYF. The CDR3 nucleotides are TGTGCCAGCAGTTTAGGGCCTACAGGTCCGTACGAGCAGTACTTC.

V gene TRBV28 combines with J gene TRBJ2-7, with D uncertain. Germline lookup yields CDR1 MDHEN and CDR2 SYDVKM. Trimming left V 1 base short and J 2 bases short, with 9 bases between. The CDR3 contains 14 residues. The CDR3 here is CASSLSVPPYEQYF. In nucleotides, the CDR3 is TGTGCCAGCAGTTTATCGGTCCCTCCCTACGAGCAGTACTTC.

This chain joins TRBV14 and TRBJ2-2; D tentatively reads TRBD1 or TRBD2 (5 bases each). The CDR3 totals 18 residues. Trimming removed 1 base at V and 2 bases at J, with 17 bases between. Germline CDR1 reads SGHDN; CDR2 reads FVKESK. CDR3 loop: CASSQGSGTPRNTGELFF. The CDR3, as DNA: TGTGCCAGCAGCCAAGGTTCCGGGACGCCGCGAAACACCGGGGAGCTGTTTTTT.

The J gene is TRBJ1-1, the V gene TRBV7-8; D gene uncertain. This CDR3 region has 12 residues. The V and J ends lost 8 bases and 1 base respectively, with 8 bases between them. Germline lookup yields CDR1 SGHVS and CDR2 FQNEAQ. The CDR3 DNA reads as TGTGCCAGCGGGGATGGGAACACTGAAGCTTTCTTT. Translated: CASGDGNTEAFF.

This chain connects TRBV7-9 to TRBJ1-2, with D possibly being TRBD1 (5 bases). The CDR3 length is 13 residues. Germline CDR1 and CDR2: SEHNR and FQNEAQ (reference sequence). Trimming removed 2 bases at V and 4 bases at J, with 8 bases between. The CDR3 here is CASSLSRAYGYTF. CDR3 nucleotides: TGTGCCAGCAGCTTAAGCAGGGCCTATGGCTACACCTTC.

CDR3 sequence: CASSLVGGSDNEQFF. In DNA, the CDR3 is TGTGCCAGCAGCTTAGTGGGCGGGTCCGACAATGAGCAGTTCTTC. This chain joins TRBV7-2 and TRBJ2-1, with a weak D call TRBD2 (5 bases). V was pared by 1 base and J by 5 bases, with 12 bases between. The CDR3 has 15 residues. Looked up from germline, CDR1 is SGHTA and CDR2 is FQGNSA.

CDR3 sequence (DNA): TGCGCCAGCAGCCCGCCCGCGGAGCCCAACACAGATACGCAGTATTTT. It is translated as CASSPPAEPNTDTQYF. The chain links TRBV4-1 to TRBJ2-3; D uncertain. Trimming removed 4 bases from V and 2 bases from J, with 16 bases in between. Germline lookup yields CDR1 MGHRA and CDR2 YSYEKL. The CDR3 loop spans 16 amino acids.

This chain uses TRBV9 with TRBJ2-7; 8 nucleotides line up with TRBD1. Germline trimming cut 3 bases from V and 5 bases from J; bases unmatched to any gene: 13. The germline CDR1 and CDR2 sequences are SGDLS and YYNGEE. The CDR3 contains 16 residues. The CDR3 sequence is CASSDSPQGARNEQYF. DNA for the CDR3: TGTGCCAGCAGCGACTCCCCCCAGGGGGCAAGGAACGAGCAGTACTTC.

The J gene is TRBJ2-7, the V gene TRBV9, with D perhaps being TRBD1 or TRBD2 (5 bases each). Germline V gives CDR1 SGDLS, CDR2 YYNGEE. CDR3 length equals 13 residues. Trimming took off 4 bases at V and 3 bases at J, with 11 bases between the two ends. This chain's CDR3 is CASSRDGFYEQYF. The CDR3 DNA sequence: TGTGCCAGCAGCCGGGACGGCTTCTACGAGCAGTACTTC.

The chain employs TRBV7-9 and TRBJ2-7; unclear D gene. Trimming pared 1 base from V and 4 bases from J, leaving 11 bases between. From germline, CDR1 is SEHNR and CDR2 FQNEAQ (reference sequence). There are 14 residues in the CDR3. The CDR3: CASSLVEEDYEQYF. DNA for the CDR3: TGTGCCAGCAGCTTAGTGGAAGAGGATTACGAGCAGTACTTC.

The rearrangement uses TRBV4-1 and TRBJ1-1; D is unresolved. CDR1 MGHRA and CDR2 YSYEKL come from the germline V gene. CDR3 length: 15 residues. The V gene lost 5 bases and the J gene lost 0 bases, with 13 bases spanning the gap. This CDR3 is CASSKREVMNTEAFF. The CDR3 bases are TGCGCCAGCAGCAAGAGGGAGGTCATGAACACTGAAGCTTTCTTT.

This sequence joins TRBV20-1 and TRBJ2-1, with TRBD1 matching over 8 bases. Looked up from germline, CDR1 is DFQATT and CDR2 is SNEGSKA (reference sequence). The CDR3 totals 13 residues. V lost 6 bases, J lost 13 bases, and 14 bases stayed unmatched. The CDR3, as DNA: TGCAGTGCACCGGACAGGGCGGAGTTGCCACAGTTCTTC. This codes for CSAPDRAELPQFF.

This chain links TRBV9 with TRBJ1-5; D not resolved. Trimming removed 0 bases at V and 0 bases at J, with 7 bases between. Germline CDR1 reads SGDLS; CDR2 reads YYNGEE. The CDR3 length is 15 residues. The DNA for the CDR3 is TGTGCCAGCAGCGTAGGGACCTATAGCAATCAGCCCCAGCATTTT. Its translation is CASSVGTYSNQPQHF.

This clonotype came up a few times. The V gene is TRBV3-1, the J gene TRBJ2-7; 11 nucleotides match TRBD2. The CDR3 loop spans 14 amino acids. Germline V gene lookup returns CDR1 LGHDT and CDR2 YNNKEL (reference sequence). With 4 bases clipped from V and 3 bases from J, the junction kept 2 bases outside the gene matches. The CDR3 is CASSPGLADYEQYF. The CDR3 nucleotides are TGTGCCAGCAGCCCGGGACTAGCGGACTACGAGCAGTACTTC.

The chain employs TRBV6-5 and TRBJ1-5, with D possibly matching TRBD1 (5 bases). This CDR3 is built from 13 residues. Germline CDR1 is MNHEY and CDR2 is SVGAGI. With 0 bases removed from V and 7 bases from J, the gap between germline ends came to 7 bases. This chain's CDR3 is CASSYSGQQPQHF. DNA for the CDR3: TGTGCCAGCAGTTACTCGGGGCAACAGCCCCAGCATTTT.

V is TRBV6-2 or TRBV6-3 and J is TRBJ2-5; 9 bases line up with TRBD2. V shed 6 bases and J 7 bases; nucleotides not matched to a gene: 6. The CDR3 extends over 13 amino acids. CDR1 is MNHEY and CDR2 is SVGEGT in the germline V gene. CDR3 DNA sequence: TGTGCCAGCAGGGGGACTAGCTGGGGGACCCAGTACTTC. As protein: CASRGTSWGTQYF.

This chain links TRBV4-1 with TRBJ1-2, with a possible D match to TRBD1 (6 bases). The germline V and J ends were trimmed by 3 bases and 2 bases, with 13 bases remaining between them. Germline V gives CDR1 MGHRA, CDR2 YSYEKL. The CDR3 extends over 15 amino acids. The CDR3, as DNA: TGCGCCAGCAGCCACCATCAACAGGGAAACTATGGCTACACCTTC. Amino acid sequence: CASSHHQQGNYGYTF.

The chain couples TRBV10-2 to TRBJ1-5; 9 bases are a match to TRBD1. Germline V gene data show CDR1 as WSHSY and CDR2 as SAAADI. CDR3 length equals 14 residues. The junction had 4 bases not matched to a gene; V was cut back by 4 bases and J by 6 bases. CDR3 nucleotides: TGCGCCAGCAGTGGGGGACAGGGAAGTCAGCCCCAGCATTTT. It translates to CASSGGQGSQPQHF.

V and J are TRBV4-1 and TRBJ2-1; TRBD2 aligns across 7 bases. V dropped 5 bases and J dropped 1; count of bases not matched to a gene: 2. The CDR3 has 14 amino acids. CDR1 and CDR2 (germline): MGHRA, YSYEKL. The CDR3 loop is CASSGAGSYNEQFF. The CDR3 region has the DNA TGCGCCAGCAGCGGAGCGGGATCCTACAATGAGCAGTTCTTC.

This clonotype appeared once. The rearrangement joins TRBV15 to TRBJ2-1; no firm D call. The CDR3 is 13 amino acids. The V and J ends lost 0 bases and 14 bases respectively, with 14 bases between them. Germline V CDR1 and CDR2: LNHNV, YYDKDF (reference sequence). This CDR3 reads CATSRENGSKKFF. CDR3 sequence (DNA): TGTGCCACCAGCAGAGAAAACGGGTCTAAGAAGTTCTTC.

This sequence joins TRBV15 and TRBJ2-2; 9 bases fit TRBD2. The CDR3 consists of 15 residues. V lost 5 bases and J lost 1; bases outside the gene matches: 2. Germline V gene sequence: CDR1 LNHNV, CDR2 YYDKDF (reference sequence). This chain's CDR3 is CATSVSGRNTGELFF. The CDR3 nucleotides read TGTGCCACCAGCGTTAGCGGGAGGAACACCGGGGAGCTGTTTTTT.

The chain employs TRBV4-1 and TRBJ2-7; the D is unclear. In germline, CDR1 is MGHRA, CDR2 YSYEKL. This CDR3 spans 17 amino acids. V gave up 1 base and J gave up 3 bases, with 19 bases separating them. Written as DNA, the CDR3 is TGCGCCAGCAGCCAAGCCTTCAGGAGTCTAGAAGACTACGAGCAGTACTTC. It encodes CASSQAFRSLEDYEQYF.

V and J are TRBV12-3 or TRBV12-4 and TRBJ2-1; D is ambiguous. CDR3 length: 11 amino acids. V was cut by 7 bases and J by 10 bases, with 11 bases left in between. The CDR3 sequence is CASTSGPEQFF. The CDR3 nucleotides are TGTGCCAGCACTTCAGGCCCGGAGCAGTTCTTC.

The chain recombines TRBV6-1 with TRBJ2-7, with 10 bases aligning to TRBD2. V was pared by 3 bases and J by 0 bases, with 2 bases of the junction left unmatched. Germline lookup yields CDR1 MNHNS and CDR2 SASEGT. CDR3 length: 15 residues. In DNA, the CDR3 is TGTGCCAGCAGTGAGCTAGCGGGAGCCTCCTACGAGCAGTACTTC. It is translated as CASSELAGASYEQYF.

The chain employs TRBV7-6 and TRBJ1-2; the match to TRBD1 covers 8 bases. Germline V gene sequence: CDR1 SGHVS, CDR2 FNYEAQ. The length of the CDR3 is 14 residues. V shed 5 bases and J 8 bases; nucleotides not matched to a gene: 10. As DNA, the CDR3 is TGTGCCAGCAGCCTAAACAGGGGGTTGGAAGGCTACACCTTC. It is translated as CASSLNRGLEGYTF.

This rearrangement joins TRBV27 to TRBJ2-7; tentatively, D is TRBD2 (6 bases). The CDR3 runs to 18 residues. CDR1 and CDR2 (germline): MNHEY, SMNVEV (reference sequence). Deletions cut 0 bases from V and 2 bases from J, with 20 bases between. The DNA for the CDR3 is TGTGCCAGCAGTTTATCCCCTATTCTAGCGAGAGTCCCCTACGAGCAGTACTTC. This translates into CASSLSPILARVPYEQYF.

This chain connects TRBV15 to TRBJ2-5; D assignment may be TRBD1 or TRBD2 (5 bases each). Per the germline V gene, CDR1 is LNHNV and CDR2 is YYDKDF (reference sequence). V was clipped by 3 bases and J by 2 bases, with 16 bases between them. CDR3 length equals 16 residues. CDR3 nucleotide sequence: TGTGCCACCAGCAGTCCCTTGGGGAGACAGCAAGAGACCCAGTACTTC. Protein: CATSSPLGRQQETQYF.